The sequence of this T cell receptor (beta chain) was determined in a study of post-analysis software for immune sequencing data. In regard to this clonotype: Its antigen is currently unknown.

TCR beta cDNA libraries had unique molecular identifiers. TCRdb redid the calling of the PCR reads with MiXCR, one entry per CDR3 protein. The sample carries approximately 630,000 distinct CDR3 sequences, roughly three fifths recorded once. Study-level results: Patients showed TRBV5-6, TRBV5-1 and TRBV20-1 among five TRBV segments more frequent than in controls. Under F measure analysis, samples from one preparation batch co-clustered strongly.

This CDR3 has 14 amino acids. Germline V gene sequence: CDR1 SEHNR, CDR2 FQNEAQ (reference sequence). V lost 8 bases and J lost 13, with 24 bases in between. The sequenced sample was blood. This chain links TRBV7-9 with TRBJ2-4; D might be TRBD2 (5 bases). This clonotype was sampled from a girl aged 2 to 10 with multiple sclerosis. The CDR3 loop is CASSPSDWEREQYF. In DNA form, the CDR3 reads TGTGCCAGCTCCCCCTCGGACTGGGAGAGGGAGCAGTACTTC.